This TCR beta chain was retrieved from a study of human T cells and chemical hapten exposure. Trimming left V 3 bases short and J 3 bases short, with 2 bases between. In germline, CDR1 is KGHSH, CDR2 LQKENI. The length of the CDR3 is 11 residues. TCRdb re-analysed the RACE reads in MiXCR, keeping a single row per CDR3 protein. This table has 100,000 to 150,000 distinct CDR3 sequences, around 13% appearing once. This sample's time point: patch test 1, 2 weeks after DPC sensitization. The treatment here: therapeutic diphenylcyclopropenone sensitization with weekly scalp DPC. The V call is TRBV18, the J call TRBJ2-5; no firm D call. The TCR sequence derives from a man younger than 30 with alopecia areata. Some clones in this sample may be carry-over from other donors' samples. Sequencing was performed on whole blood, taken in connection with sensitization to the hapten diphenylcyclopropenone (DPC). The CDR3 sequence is CASSPEETQYF. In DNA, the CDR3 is TGTGCCAGCTCACCGGAAGAGACCCAGTACTTC.